Listed below are T cell receptor beta chains from one sample, sequenced in a study of blood T cell repertoires in COVID-19. Libraries were prepared by immunoSEQ multiplex PCR; TCRdb keeps only in-frame clonotypes and omits some of them. The data show fewer than 350,000 clones, approximately 90% seen once. The specimen was PBMCs or T cells enriched from blood (not recorded which). The receptors stem from a woman aged 25 to 39 with acute COVID-19. Each CDR3 is given with its conserved first and last residue. A D gene is named only where the DNA matches it firmly. Clone sizes are given selectively: once, few, many, or a class where the clone is expanded.

j_gene: TRBJ2-5; v_gene: TRBV27; len: 15; abundance: .; d_gene: TRBD2; CDR3nt: TGTGCCAGCAGGGGACTAGCGGGAGGTTCAGAGACCCAGTACTTC; CDR3aa: CASRGLAGGSETQYF
j_gene: TRBJ2-3; v_gene: TRBV15; len: 17; abundance: .; d_gene: .; CDR3nt: TGTGCCACCAGCAGATGGAAGGGAGAACCACGGACAGATACGCAGTATTTT; CDR3aa: CATSRWKGEPRTDTQYF
j_gene: TRBJ1-4; v_gene: TRBV11-2; len: 16; abundance: .; d_gene: TRBD1; CDR3nt: TGTGCCAGCAGCTCGTTAGAGGGGGCCGCTAATGAAAAACTGTTTTTT; CDR3aa: CASSSLEGAANEKLFF
j_gene: TRBJ1-5; v_gene: TRBV7-9; len: 15; abundance: .; d_gene: .; CDR3nt: TGTGCCAGCAGCTGGGGGGGCGAGAGCAATCAGCCCCAGCATTTT; CDR3aa: CASSWGGESNQPQHF
j_gene: TRBJ2-2; v_gene: TRBV30; len: 16; abundance: .; d_gene: TRBD2; CDR3nt: TGTGCCTGGAATCCGGGACTAGCGGGAGCCTCCGGGGAGCTGTTTTTT; CDR3aa: CAWNPGLAGASGELFF
j_gene: TRBJ2-5; v_gene: TRBV10-2; len: 12; abundance: .; d_gene: .; CDR3nt: TGCGCCAGCAGGCCGGAGCAAGAGACCCAGTACTTC; CDR3aa: CASRPEQETQYF
j_gene: TRBJ1-1; v_gene: TRBV29-1; len: 12; abundance: .; d_gene: .; CDR3nt: TGCAGCGTTGGTCAGGGGAACACTGAAGCTTTCTTT; CDR3aa: CSVGQGNTEAFF
j_gene: TRBJ2-3; v_gene: TRBV28; len: 15; abundance: once; d_gene: TRBD2; CDR3nt: TGTGCCAGCAGTTTAGGAGCGGGAGAAACAGATACGCAGTATTTT; CDR3aa: CASSLGAGETDTQYF
j_gene: TRBJ2-1; v_gene: TRBV6-2/TRBV6-3; len: 18; abundance: .; d_gene: TRBD2; CDR3nt: TGTGCCAGCAGTTTCCCCATCCTAGCGGGAGAAGCCTACAATGAGCAGTTCTTC; CDR3aa: CASSFPILAGEAYNEQFF
j_gene: TRBJ1-3; v_gene: TRBV28; len: 15; abundance: once; d_gene: TRBD1; CDR3nt: TGTGCCACGACAGGGGGCTTTATTTCTGGAAACACCATATATTTT; CDR3aa: CATTGGFISGNTIYF
j_gene: TRBJ2-3; v_gene: TRBV28; len: 14; abundance: .; d_gene: .; CDR3nt: TGTGCCAGCAGCAATTACAGGGTTGGAGATACGCAGTATTTT; CDR3aa: CASSNYRVGDTQYF
j_gene: TRBJ2-7; v_gene: TRBV5-4; len: 14; abundance: .; d_gene: .; CDR3nt: TGTGCCAGCAGCTTGGAGCGGGCAGACTACGAGCAGTACTTC; CDR3aa: CASSLERADYEQYF
j_gene: TRBJ1-2; v_gene: TRBV4-1; len: 13; abundance: .; d_gene: TRBD1; CDR3nt: TGCGCCAGCAGCCAAGCAGGGACAGTAGGCTACACCTTC; CDR3aa: CASSQAGTVGYTF
j_gene: TRBJ2-1; v_gene: TRBV5-4; len: 14; abundance: .; d_gene: TRBD1; CDR3nt: TGTGCCAGCAGCTTGGAACAGGGGATTAGTGAGCAGTTCTTC; CDR3aa: CASSLEQGISEQFF
j_gene: TRBJ2-1; v_gene: TRBV30; len: 11; abundance: .; d_gene: .; CDR3nt: TGTGCCTGGGGGACTTGGAATGAGCAGTTCTTC; CDR3aa: CAWGTWNEQFF
j_gene: TRBJ2-2; v_gene: TRBV19; len: 13; abundance: .; d_gene: .; CDR3nt: TGTGCCAGTAGTAGAGGGAACACCGGGGAGCTGTTTTTT; CDR3aa: CASSRGNTGELFF
j_gene: TRBJ2-7; v_gene: TRBV6-5; len: 15; abundance: once; d_gene: TRBD2; CDR3nt: TGTGCCAGCAGGACCCGGACTAGTGGGACCTACGAGCAGTACTTC; CDR3aa: CASRTRTSGTYEQYF
j_gene: TRBJ2-7; v_gene: TRBV5-1; len: 15; abundance: few; d_gene: TRBD2; CDR3nt: TGCGCCAGCCGGCCGGGGGCTAGCGGGTCCTACGAGCAGTACTTC; CDR3aa: CASRPGASGSYEQYF
j_gene: TRBJ1-2; v_gene: TRBV21-1; len: 18; abundance: .; d_gene: .; CDR3nt: TGTGCCAGCAGCAAAGCGTTGGGGACAGGGGATTTTTGGTATGGCTACACCTTC; CDR3aa: CASSKALGTGDFWYGYTF
j_gene: TRBJ2-1; v_gene: TRBV3-1/TRBV3-2; len: 15; abundance: .; d_gene: .; CDR3nt: TGTGCCAGCAGCCAGAATCCGGGAGTAGACAATGAGCAGTTCTTC; CDR3aa: CASSQNPGVDNEQFF
j_gene: TRBJ2-2; v_gene: TRBV24-1; len: 16; abundance: .; d_gene: .; CDR3nt: TGTGCCACCAGTGATTTGGTCCCCACCGGCACCGGGGAGCTGTTTTTT; CDR3aa: CATSDLVPTGTGELFF
j_gene: TRBJ2-1; v_gene: TRBV9; len: 17; abundance: .; d_gene: TRBD2; CDR3nt: TGTGCCAGCAGCGCCGGACTAGCGGGAGGTGCCTACAATGAGCAGTTCTTC; CDR3aa: CASSAGLAGGAYNEQFF
j_gene: TRBJ1-2; v_gene: TRBV6-5; len: 15; abundance: few; d_gene: TRBD1; CDR3nt: TGTGCCAGCAGTTACTCGTCAGGGGGAGATTATGGCTACACCTTC; CDR3aa: CASSYSSGGDYGYTF
j_gene: TRBJ2-7; v_gene: TRBV7-8; len: 16; abundance: .; d_gene: TRBD1; CDR3nt: TGTGCCAGCAGCTTAGGACCGGGACAGGGACACTACGAGCAGTACTTC; CDR3aa: CASSLGPGQGHYEQYF
j_gene: TRBJ2-7; v_gene: TRBV2; len: 15; abundance: once; d_gene: TRBD1; CDR3nt: TGTGCCAGCACCCGAGGGACAGTCCTGGGTCGTGCGCAGTACTTC; CDR3aa: CASTRGTVLGRAQYF
j_gene: TRBJ2-7; v_gene: TRBV19; len: 15; abundance: many; d_gene: TRBD1; CDR3nt: TGTGCCAGTAGTATATCCAGGGGGACCCCCTACGAGCAGTACTTC; CDR3aa: CASSISRGTPYEQYF
j_gene: TRBJ2-1; v_gene: TRBV5-1; len: 16; abundance: .; d_gene: TRBD2; CDR3nt: TGCGCCAGCAGCTCTGGACTAGCGGGAGGGTACAATGAGCAGTTCTTC; CDR3aa: CASSSGLAGGYNEQFF
j_gene: TRBJ2-1; v_gene: TRBV19; len: 15; abundance: .; d_gene: TRBD2; CDR3nt: TGTGCCAGTAGTATATTAGCGGGAGAAGCCAATGAGCAGTTCTTC; CDR3aa: CASSILAGEANEQFF
j_gene: TRBJ1-2; v_gene: TRBV6-5; len: 13; abundance: .; d_gene: .; CDR3nt: TGTGCCAGCAGTTACTCCACTTTCTATGGCTACACCTTC; CDR3aa: CASSYSTFYGYTF
j_gene: TRBJ2-2; v_gene: TRBV24-1; len: 20; abundance: .; d_gene: TRBD2; CDR3nt: TGTGCCACCAGTGATTTACCTTTGACTAGCGGGAGGGGTTACGCCGGGGAGCTGTTTTTT; CDR3aa: CATSDLPLTSGRGYAGELFF
j_gene: TRBJ1-2; v_gene: TRBV4-1; len: 14; abundance: once; d_gene: .; CDR3nt: TGCGCCAGCAGCCAAGCCTCCTCGGAGGGTGGCTACACCTTC; CDR3aa: CASSQASSEGGYTF
j_gene: TRBJ2-3; v_gene: TRBV28; len: 16; abundance: .; d_gene: TRBD2; CDR3nt: TGTGCCAGCAGTTTACTGAGCGGGAAGAGCACAGATACGCAGTATTTT; CDR3aa: CASSLLSGKSTDTQYF
j_gene: TRBJ1-2; v_gene: TRBV27; len: 13; abundance: .; d_gene: .; CDR3nt: TGTGCCAGCAGCTACGGGGGGGGCGATGGCTACACCTTC; CDR3aa: CASSYGGGDGYTF
j_gene: TRBJ2-3; v_gene: TRBV21-1; len: 12; abundance: .; d_gene: .; CDR3nt: TGTGCCAGCAGCGAAACTCGCAATACGCAGTATTTT; CDR3aa: CASSETRNTQYF
j_gene: TRBJ2-6; v_gene: TRBV27; len: 16; abundance: .; d_gene: TRBD1; CDR3nt: TGTGCCAGCAGTTTCACAGGGGGTGGAGGGGCCAACGTCCTGACTTTC; CDR3aa: CASSFTGGGGANVLTF
j_gene: TRBJ1-5; v_gene: TRBV7-9; len: 18; abundance: .; d_gene: TRBD1; CDR3nt: TGTGCCAGCAGCTCTAATCCCGGGACAGGTGCCGTCGATCAGCCCCAGCATTTT; CDR3aa: CASSSNPGTGAVDQPQHF
j_gene: TRBJ1-1; v_gene: TRBV19; len: 14; abundance: .; d_gene: TRBD1; CDR3nt: TGTGCCTCAGGGGGGAGCACAGTGAACACTGAAGCTTTCTTT; CDR3aa: CASGGSTVNTEAFF
j_gene: TRBJ2-1; v_gene: TRBV27; len: 16; abundance: once; d_gene: TRBD1; CDR3nt: TGTGCCAGCAGTTTATCTCGGCAGGGGGCCTTCAATGAGCAGTTCTTC; CDR3aa: CASSLSRQGAFNEQFF
j_gene: TRBJ1-1; v_gene: TRBV18; len: 15; abundance: .; d_gene: TRBD1; CDR3nt: TGTGCCAGCTCATTTGGACAGGTAGGGAACACTGAAGCTTTCTTT; CDR3aa: CASSFGQVGNTEAFF
j_gene: TRBJ1-2; v_gene: TRBV6-5; len: 14; abundance: .; d_gene: .; CDR3nt: TGTGCCAGCAGTTACTCGATTTATGGAGGGGGCTACACCTTC; CDR3aa: CASSYSIYGGGYTF
j_gene: TRBJ1-2; v_gene: TRBV28; len: 15; abundance: .; d_gene: .; CDR3nt: TGTGCCAGCAGTTGGGGATCCCTGGCAGGGGTAGGCTACACCTTC; CDR3aa: CASSWGSLAGVGYTF
j_gene: TRBJ2-7; v_gene: TRBV5-4; len: 14; abundance: .; d_gene: TRBD1; CDR3nt: TGTGCCAGCAGCTCGGGGACAGGCGCCTACGAGCAGTACTTC; CDR3aa: CASSSGTGAYEQYF
j_gene: TRBJ2-5; v_gene: TRBV9; len: 20; abundance: .; d_gene: TRBD2; CDR3nt: TGTGCCAGCAGCGTAGGTAGCGGGAGGGCCGCAGGGGGGGGCCAAGAGACCCAGTACTTC; CDR3aa: CASSVGSGRAAGGGQETQYF
j_gene: TRBJ2-7; v_gene: TRBV19; len: 16; abundance: .; d_gene: .; CDR3nt: TGTGCCAGTAGTATCTCTGCCAGCGGGCTTCTCTACGAGCAGTACTTC; CDR3aa: CASSISASGLLYEQYF
j_gene: TRBJ1-4; v_gene: TRBV15; len: 16; abundance: .; d_gene: TRBD1; CDR3nt: TGTGCCACCAGCAGAGATATCGAGACAGGGAGGGAAAAACTGTTTTTT; CDR3aa: CATSRDIETGREKLFF
j_gene: TRBJ2-7; v_gene: TRBV6-5; len: 15; abundance: once; d_gene: .; CDR3nt: TGTGCCAGCAGTTCCGGCATTGGGCCCTTATACGAGCAGTACTTC; CDR3aa: CASSSGIGPLYEQYF
j_gene: TRBJ1-3; v_gene: TRBV7-6; len: 16; abundance: .; d_gene: .; CDR3nt: TGTGCCAGCAGCTCATATACAGGTTCCTCTGGAAACACCATATATTTT; CDR3aa: CASSSYTGSSGNTIYF